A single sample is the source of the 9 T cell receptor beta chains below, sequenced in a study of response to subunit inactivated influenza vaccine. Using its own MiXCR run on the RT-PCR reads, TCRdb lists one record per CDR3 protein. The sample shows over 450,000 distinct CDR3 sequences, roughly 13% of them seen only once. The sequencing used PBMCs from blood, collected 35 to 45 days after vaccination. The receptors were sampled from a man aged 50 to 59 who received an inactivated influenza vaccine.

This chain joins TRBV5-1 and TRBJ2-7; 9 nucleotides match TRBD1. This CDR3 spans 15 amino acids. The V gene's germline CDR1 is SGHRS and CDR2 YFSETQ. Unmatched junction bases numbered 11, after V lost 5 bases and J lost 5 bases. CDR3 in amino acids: CASRDRGQGGDEQYF. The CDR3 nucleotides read TGCGCCAGCAGGGACCGGGGACAGGGAGGGGACGAGCAGTACTTC.

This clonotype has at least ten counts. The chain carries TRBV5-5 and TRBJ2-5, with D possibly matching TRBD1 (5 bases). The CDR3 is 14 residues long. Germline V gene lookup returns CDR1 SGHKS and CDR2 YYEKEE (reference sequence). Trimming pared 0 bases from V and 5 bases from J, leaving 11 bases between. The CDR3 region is CASSLEPQGETQYF. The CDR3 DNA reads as TGTGCCAGCAGCTTGGAGCCTCAGGGTGAGACCCAGTACTTC.

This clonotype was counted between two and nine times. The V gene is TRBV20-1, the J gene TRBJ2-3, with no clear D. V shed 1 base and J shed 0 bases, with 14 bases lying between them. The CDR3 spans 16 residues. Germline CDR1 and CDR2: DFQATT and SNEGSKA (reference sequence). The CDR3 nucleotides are TGCAGTGCTAGAGTGAGGCAGTGGTATAGCACAGATACGCAGTATTTT. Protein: CSARVRQWYSTDTQYF.

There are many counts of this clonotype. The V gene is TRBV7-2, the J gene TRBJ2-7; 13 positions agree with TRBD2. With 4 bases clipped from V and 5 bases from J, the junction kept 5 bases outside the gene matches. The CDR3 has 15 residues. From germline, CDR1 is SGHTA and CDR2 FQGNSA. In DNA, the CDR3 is TGTGCCAGCAGCTGGAGGACTAGCGGGAGTCACGAGCAGTACTTC. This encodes CASSWRTSGSHEQYF.

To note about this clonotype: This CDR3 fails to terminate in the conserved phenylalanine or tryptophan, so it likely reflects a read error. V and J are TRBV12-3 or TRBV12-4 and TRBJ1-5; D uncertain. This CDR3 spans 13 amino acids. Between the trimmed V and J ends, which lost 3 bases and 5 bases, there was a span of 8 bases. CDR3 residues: CASSLGNDQPQHV. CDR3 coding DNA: TGTGCCAGCAGTTTGGGCAATGATCAGCCCCAGCATGTT.

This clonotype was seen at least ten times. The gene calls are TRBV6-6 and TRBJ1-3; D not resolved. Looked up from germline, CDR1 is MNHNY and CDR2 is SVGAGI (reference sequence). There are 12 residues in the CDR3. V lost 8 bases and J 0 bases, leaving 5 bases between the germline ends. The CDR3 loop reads CASLSSGNTIYF. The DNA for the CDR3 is TGTGCCAGCCTTAGCTCTGGAAACACCATATATTTT.

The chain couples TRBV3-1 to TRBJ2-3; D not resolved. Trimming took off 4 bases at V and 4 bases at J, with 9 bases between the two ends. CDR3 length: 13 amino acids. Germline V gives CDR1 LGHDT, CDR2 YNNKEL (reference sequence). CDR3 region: CASSPFAADTQYF. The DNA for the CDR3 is TGTGCCAGCAGCCCGTTTGCGGCAGATACGCAGTATTTT.

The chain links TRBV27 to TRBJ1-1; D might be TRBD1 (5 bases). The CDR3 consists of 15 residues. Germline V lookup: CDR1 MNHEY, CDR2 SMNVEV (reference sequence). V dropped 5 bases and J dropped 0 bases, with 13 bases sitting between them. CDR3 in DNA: TGTGCCAGCAGTCCCCACGTGACAGTGAACACTGAAGCTTTCTTT. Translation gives CASSPHVTVNTEAFF.

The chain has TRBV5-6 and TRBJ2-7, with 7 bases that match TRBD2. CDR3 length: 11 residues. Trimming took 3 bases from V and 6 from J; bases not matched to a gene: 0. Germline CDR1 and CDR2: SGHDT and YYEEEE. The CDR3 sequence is CASSWGGEQYF. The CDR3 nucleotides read TGTGCCAGCAGCTGGGGGGGCGAGCAGTACTTC.